Sequencing of this TCR beta chain was carried out in a study of cytomegalovirus exposure and HLA in healthy donors. Study-wide background: Genotyping showed 70% to 90% of roughly 390 donors falling in the Caucasian-associated ancestry cluster. Study conclusions and caveats: TCR beta sequences reportedly predicted most subjects' HLA-A and HLA-B alleles accurately. Published work reported that the classifier diagnosed cytomegalovirus status with high specificity and sensitivity. In an earlier analysis, about 87% or about 30%: the productive usage of most TCR beta V segments.

The CDR3 totals 15 residues. Trimming took off 4 bases at V and 6 bases at J, with 19 bases between the two ends. CDR1 and CDR2 from the germline V gene are MNHEY and SMNVEV (reference sequence). A multiplex PCR was run with 60 Vbeta primers and 13 Jbeta primers. This table comes from immunoSEQ multiplex PCR, and its TCRdb copy is limited to in-frame clones, with some not included. Among some 130,000 clones listed, roughly 85% were seen once. About this clone: Its antigen is unidentified.

The chain couples TRBV27 to TRBJ2-7; perhaps TRBD1 as D (5 bases). This TCR came from a man in his forties or fifties in good health and CMV-seropositive. The sequenced sample consisted of PBMCs. DNA of the CDR3: TGTGCCAGCAGTTCAGGTAGGCTCAGGGCAAGCGAGCAGTACTTC. This encodes CASSSGRLRASEQYF.